Listed below are T cell receptor beta chains from one sample, sequenced in a study of cytomegalovirus exposure and HLA in healthy donors. Sequenced by immunoSEQ multiplex PCR; TCRdb stores in-frame clones only, minus some. The sample lists some 99,000 clones; about two thirds were seen once. Sequencing was done on a sample of PBMCs. These TCRs come from a woman in her seventies in good health and CMV-seropositive. The CDR3 runs from the conserved cysteine through the conserved F or W. D genes are given only for firm matches. Clone size, where shown, is once, few, many, or a class for clones that have expanded.

V,J,D,size,CDR3,DNA
TRBV7-9,TRBJ1-4,NA,NA,CASSLRGLTTNEKLFF,TGTGCCAGCAGCTTGCGAGGGCTAACAACTAATGAAAAACTGTTTTTT
TRBV4-1,TRBJ2-1,NA,NA,CASSLASFSYNEQFF,TGCGCCAGCAGCTTAGCCTCATTCTCCTACAATGAGCAGTTCTTC
TRBV6-5,TRBJ2-7,NA,NA,CASSYSRGSYEQYF,TGTGCCAGCAGTTACTCTCGGGGGTCCTACGAGCAGTACTTC
TRBV27,TRBJ2-5,NA,NA,CASSLDSQETQYF,TGTGCCAGCAGTTTAGACAGCCAAGAGACCCAGTACTTC
TRBV2,TRBJ2-5,NA,few,CASRVTSGETQYF,TGTGCCAGCAGAGTTACTAGTGGCGAGACCCAGTACTTC
TRBV4-1,TRBJ2-1,TRBD1,NA,CASSQSGTGGNEQFF,TGCGCCAGCAGCCAATCCGGGACAGGGGGCAATGAGCAGTTCTTC
TRBV4-1,TRBJ2-3,TRBD2,NA,CASSQDGTSGGTDTQYF,TGCGCCAGCAGCCAAGATGGGACTAGCGGGGGCACAGATACGCAGTATTTT
TRBV27,TRBJ1-6,NA,NA,CASSTPRGVNSPLHF,TGTGCCAGCAGTACCCCCCGCGGGGTAAATTCACCCCTCCACTTT
TRBV9,TRBJ2-1,TRBD1,NA,CASSETGGAYNEQFF,TGTGCCAGCAGCGAGACAGGGGGCGCATACAATGAGCAGTTCTTC
TRBV6-5,TRBJ1-4,TRBD1,once,CASSSRWDSLNEKLFF,TGTGCCAGCAGTTCCCGCTGGGACAGCCTTAATGAAAAACTGTTTTTT
TRBV6-4,TRBJ1-1,NA,NA,CASSEGFNTEAFF,TGTGCCAGCAGTGAGGGCTTCAACACTGAAGCTTTCTTT
TRBV5-1,TRBJ2-7,TRBD1,NA,CASSGQTGEQYF,TGCGCCAGCTCGGGACAGACTGGGGAGCAGTACTTC
TRBV6-5,TRBJ1-6,NA,NA,CASSYARTGNSPLHF,TGTGCCAGCAGTTACGCAAGGACGGGGAATTCACCCCTCCACTTT
TRBV5-8,TRBJ2-7,NA,NA,CASNVWGVTYEQYF,TGTGCCAGCAACGTATGGGGAGTTACCTACGAGCAGTACTTC
TRBV6-5,TRBJ2-5,TRBD1,NA,CASSGQGAGETQYF,TGTGCCAGCAGCGGACAGGGGGCTGGAGAGACCCAGTACTTC
TRBV14,TRBJ2-1,NA,NA,CASSQTGIGAPVF,TGTGCCAGCAGCCAAACAGGAATAGGAGCTCCGGTCTTC
TRBV4-2,TRBJ2-1,NA,NA,CASSQDPGWDEQFF,TGTGCCAGCAGCCAAGATCCGGGGTGGGATGAGCAGTTCTTC
TRBV29-1,TRBJ2-7,NA,NA,CSVERLSSSYEQYF,TGCAGCGTTGAGAGGCTCTCGAGCTCCTACGAGCAGTACTTC
TRBV7-3,TRBJ2-5,TRBD1,NA,CASSPDRGGETQYF,TGTGCCAGCAGCCCCGACAGGGGCGGGGAGACCCAGTACTTC
TRBV30,TRBJ1-2,NA,NA,CAWSTGYYGYTF,TGTGCCTGGAGTACAGGGTACTATGGCTACACCTTC
TRBV10-3,TRBJ2-5,NA,NA,CAISGGIGETQYF,TGTGCCATCAGCGGGGGAATCGGAGAGACCCAGTACTTC
TRBV19,TRBJ1-1,NA,NA,CASRGGRGWVDTEAFF,TGTGCCAGTAGGGGGGGGAGGGGTTGGGTGGACACTGAAGCTTTCTTT
TRBV11-2,TRBJ2-5,NA,NA,CASSQGLQETQYF,TGTGCCAGCAGTCAAGGACTACAAGAGACCCAGTACTTC
TRBV11-2,TRBJ1-2,TRBD1,NA,CASSPRSGTGANYGYTF,TGTGCCAGCAGCCCACGTTCAGGGACAGGGGCCAACTATGGCTACACCTTC
TRBV5-5,TRBJ2-7,TRBD2,few,CASSWRDGGDSYEQYF,TGTGCCAGCAGCTGGAGAGACGGGGGGGATTCCTACGAGCAGTACTTC
TRBV27,TRBJ1-2,NA,few,CASSSTRGGGYTF,TGTGCCAGCAGTTCTACGAGAGGTGGAGGCTACACCTTC
TRBV12-2,TRBJ1-5,NA,NA,CASRLRSAGWGNQPQHF,TGTGCAAGTCGCTTAAGATCCGCAGGGTGGGGCAATCAGCCCCAGCATTTT
TRBV27,TRBJ1-5,NA,once,CASHRGYSNQPQHF,TGTGCCAGCCATCGGGGGTATAGCAATCAGCCCCAGCATTTT
TRBV6-5,TRBJ1-1,TRBD1,NA,CASSYSDRGYTEAFF,TGTGCCAGCAGTTACTCGGACAGGGGGTACACTGAAGCTTTCTTT
TRBV2,TRBJ1-2,NA,NA,CASTKFRQAENYGYTF,TGTGCCAGCACCAAATTCAGACAGGCCGAGAACTATGGCTACACCTTC
TRBV27,TRBJ1-1,TRBD1,NA,CASSGTGVNTEAFF,TGTGCCAGCAGTGGAACAGGGGTCAACACTGAAGCTTTCTTT
TRBV6-5,TRBJ2-7,NA,NA,CASSLSYGGAYEQYF,TGTGCCAGCAGCCTTTCTTACGGGGGAGCCTACGAGCAGTACTTC
TRBV19,TRBJ1-5,TRBD1,few,CASKIEQGNQPQHF,TGTGCCAGTAAGATCGAACAGGGGAATCAGCCCCAGCATTTT
TRBV5-6,TRBJ1-2,TRBD1,NA,CASTSGGAPSSYGYTF,TGTGCCAGCACCTCAGGGGGCGCCCCGAGTAGCTATGGCTACACCTTC
TRBV5-1,TRBJ1-1,TRBD1,few,CASSLSGQERNTEAFF,TGCGCCAGCAGCTTGTCGGGACAGGAACGGAACACTGAAGCTTTCTTT
TRBV4-1,TRBJ1-1,NA,NA,CASSLTGSVMNTEAFF,TGCGCCAGCAGCCTTACAGGATCCGTCATGAACACTGAAGCTTTCTTT
TRBV19,TRBJ1-5,TRBD1,NA,CASSPGTGNQPQHF,TGTGCCAGTAGCCCCGGGACAGGCAATCAGCCCCAGCATTTT
TRBV27,TRBJ2-5,TRBD1,NA,CASSLYPAWDSFQETQYF,TGTGCCAGCAGTCTCTATCCGGCCTGGGACAGCTTTCAAGAGACCCAGTACTTC
TRBV15,TRBJ2-3,TRBD1,NA,CATGTGDVSTDTQYF,TGTGCCACCGGAACAGGGGACGTTTCCACAGATACGCAGTATTTT
TRBV6-1,TRBJ1-1,NA,few,CASHMRVMNTEAFF,TGTGCCAGCCATATGAGAGTTATGAACACTGAAGCTTTCTTT
TRBV30,TRBJ2-7,TRBD1,once,CAWGRQGESYEQYF,TGTGCCTGGGGCCGACAGGGGGAATCCTACGAGCAGTACTTC
TRBV18,TRBJ1-3,NA,few,CASSPAANRLLGNTIYF,TGTGCCAGCTCACCGGCGGCAAACCGATTACTTGGAAACACCATATATTTT
TRBV27,TRBJ1-5,NA,NA,CASKPPGGDQPQHF,TGTGCCAGCAAGCCCCCCGGAGGGGATCAGCCCCAGCATTTT
TRBV6-6,TRBJ2-3,NA,NA,CASTQVSTDTQYF,TGTGCCAGCACGCAGGTCAGCACAGATACGCAGTATTTT
TRBV6-6,TRBJ1-5,TRBD1,NA,CASRTTRDSHQPQHF,TGTGCCAGCAGGACTACCCGGGACAGCCATCAGCCCCAGCATTTT
TRBV5-1,TRBJ1-1,NA,NA,CASSLQEFPNTEAFF,TGCGCCAGCAGCTTACAGGAGTTTCCGAACACTGAAGCTTTCTTT
TRBV6-4,TRBJ1-4,NA,few,CASSDCQEATNEKLFF,TGTGCCAGCAGTGACTGCCAGGAAGCAACTAATGAAAAACTGTTTTTT
TRBV30,TRBJ1-1,TRBD1,NA,CAWSMGTANTEAFF,TGTGCCTGGAGTATGGGGACAGCGAACACTGAAGCTTTCTTT
TRBV6-1,TRBJ1-1,NA,NA,CASSQGSTEAFF,TGTGCCAGCAGTCAAGGGAGCACTGAAGCTTTCTTT
TRBV27,TRBJ2-1,TRBD2,NA,CASSPSLASGSTYNEQFF,TGTGCCAGCAGTCCCTCTTTGGCTAGCGGATCGACCTACAATGAGCAGTTCTTC
TRBV2,TRBJ1-2,NA,NA,CASSESGPYGYTF,TGTGCCAGCAGTGAGTCAGGGCCCTATGGCTACACCTTC
TRBV7-2,TRBJ1-5,TRBD1,NA,CASSLSGQGVYSNQPQHF,TGTGCCAGCAGCTTATCGGGACAGGGTGTTTATAGCAATCAGCCCCAGCATTTT
TRBV30,TRBJ2-3,TRBD2,NA,CASRGGTDTQYF,TGTGCCTCTCGGGGGGGCACAGATACGCAGTATTTT
TRBV15,TRBJ1-4,NA,NA,CATSRGGELNEKLFF,TGTGCCACCAGCAGAGGGGGAGAACTAAATGAAAAACTGTTTTTT
TRBV18,TRBJ2-7,NA,NA,CASSGTGGFEQYF,TGTGCCAGCTCAGGGACTGGGGGTTTCGAGCAGTACTTC
TRBV5-1,TRBJ1-2,NA,NA,CARTGLGYGYTF,TGCGCCCGTACAGGACTAGGCTATGGCTACACCTTC
TRBV6-5,TRBJ2-7,TRBD1,NA,CASSWTGTGVDEQYF,TGTGCCAGCAGTTGGACCGGGACAGGGGTCGACGAGCAGTACTTC
TRBV5-1,TRBJ1-4,NA,NA,CASKGGAEKLFF,TGCGCCAGCAAAGGAGGAGCTGAAAAACTGTTTTTT
TRBV10-3,TRBJ2-2,TRBD2,once,CAISESPLAGNTGELFF,TGTGCCATCAGTGAGTCTCCACTAGCGGGGAACACCGGGGAGCTGTTTTTT